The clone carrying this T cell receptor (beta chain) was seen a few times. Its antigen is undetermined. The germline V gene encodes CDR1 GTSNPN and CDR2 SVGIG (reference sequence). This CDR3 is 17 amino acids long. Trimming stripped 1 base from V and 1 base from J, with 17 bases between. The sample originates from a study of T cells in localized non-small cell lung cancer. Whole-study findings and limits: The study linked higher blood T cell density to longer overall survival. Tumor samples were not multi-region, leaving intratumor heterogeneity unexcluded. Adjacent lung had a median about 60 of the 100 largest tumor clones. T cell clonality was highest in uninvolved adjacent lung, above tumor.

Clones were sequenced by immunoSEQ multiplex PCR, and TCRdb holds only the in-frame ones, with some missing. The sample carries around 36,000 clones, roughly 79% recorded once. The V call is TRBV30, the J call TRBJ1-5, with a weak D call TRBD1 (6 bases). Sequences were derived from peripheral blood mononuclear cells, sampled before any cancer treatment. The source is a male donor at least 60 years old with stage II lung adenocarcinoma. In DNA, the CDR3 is TGTGCCTGGAGTGGCCGTTTAGGGGGGGCGAGCAATCAGCCCCAGCATTTT. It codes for CAWSGRLGGASNQPQHF.